This T cell receptor (beta chain) was retrieved from a study of TIL therapy for anti-PD-1-resistant metastatic lung cancer. Study-wide background: Tumor harvest preceded PD-1/PD-L1 blockade, followed by nivolumab treatment. Tumors carried a median roughly 1.5 non-synonymous mutations per megabase. A handful of tumors were EGFR-mutant and two were ALK-rearranged.

The libraries were made with immunoSEQ v3. Repertoires were generated with immunoSEQ multiplex PCR, while TCRdb's copy carries only in-frame clones and drops some. The data contain about 60,000 clones, around 87% of them singletons. Trimming left V 1 base short and J 3 bases short, with 12 bases between. Per the germline V gene, CDR1 is PRHDT and CDR2 is FYEKMQ (reference sequence). This CDR3 is built from 15 residues. Details on this clone: What it recognizes is unknown.

Time point in this sample: pre-treatment sample, taken before nivolumab and TIL therapy. Study findings and constraints: This highly selected cohort may not generalize to typical lung cancer patients.

The sequenced sample was blood, obtained at baseline. The clonotype originates from a person between 30 and 80 years old with non-small cell lung cancer. The rearrangement joins TRBV13 to TRBJ1-2; TRBD1 is a possible D gene (6 bases). CDR3 in DNA: TGTGCCAGCAGCTTAGATCAGGGGAGGGACTATGGCTACACCTTC. As protein: CASSLDQGRDYGYTF.